This TCR beta chain was sequenced in a study of blood T cell repertoires in COVID-19. Study-wide context: There were acute and convalescent COVID-19 samples, and they came from the United States, Italy and Spain. T cells, B-cell-depleted T cells, or PBMCs provided the cDNA or gDNA that served as material.

Trimming left V 6 bases short and J 5 bases short, with 17 bases between. The CDR3 extends over 15 amino acids. Per the germline V gene, CDR1 is LGHDT and CDR2 is YNNKEL (reference sequence). As processed by the authors: The assay estimated nucleated cells by amplifying reference gene primers. The assay was immunoSEQ multiplex PCR, and TCRdb's table has in-frame clones only and misses some. V and J calls and clone size follow that table, whereas D and trimming were derived from the DNA. The sample lists just under 80,000 clones; roughly 80% were seen once. This chain joins TRBV3-1 (or the pseudogene TRBV3-2) and TRBJ2-1; D is unclear. The clonotype originates from a woman aged 70-85 years with acute or convalescent COVID-19. The sample comprised peripheral blood. CDR3 amino acids: CASSDRNQAHNEQFF. The DNA of the CDR3 is TGTGCCAGCAGTGATAGAAACCAGGCTCACAATGAGCAGTTCTTC.